This passage covers 22 T cell receptor beta chains from one sample sequenced in a study of blood T cell repertoires in COVID-19. Measured with immunoSEQ multiplex PCR; TCRdb has only the in-frame clones, and not every one. This table holds fewer than 500,000 clones, around nine tenths found once. The sample comprised peripheral blood. All receptors come from a man aged 18 to 29 with COVID-19, enrolled during active disease.

The chain has TRBV5-1 and TRBJ2-5; 13 bases match TRBD2. V shed 4 bases and J 4 bases; nucleotides not matched to a gene: 10. The CDR3 consists of 17 residues. From germline, CDR1 is SGHRS and CDR2 YFSETQ. CDR3: CASSPGLAGSGGETQYF. DNA of the CDR3: TGCGCCAGCAGCCCGGGACTAGCGGGATCGGGTGGAGAGACCCAGTACTTC.

The V gene is TRBV11-2, the J gene TRBJ2-7, with a tentative D call TRBD1 (5 bases). This CDR3 spans 14 amino acids. The V end lost 5 bases, the J end lost 4 bases, and 15 bases lay between the germline ends. Germline-derived CDR1 and CDR2 are SGHAT and FQNNGV. The CDR3 is CASSQNPGYYEQYF. The CDR3 DNA reads as TGTGCCAGCAGCCAAAACCCAGGGTATTACGAGCAGTACTTC.

The chain uses TRBV7-9 and TRBJ1-6; tentatively, D is TRBD1 (6 bases). V lost 3 bases, J lost 9 bases, and 12 bases lay in between. The CDR3 extends over 14 amino acids. Per the germline V gene, CDR1 is SEHNR and CDR2 is FQNEAQ (reference sequence). CDR3 sequence (DNA): TGTGCCAGCAGCTTGCTTGGGGGGGCTTCACCCCTCCACTTT. As protein: CASSLLGGASPLHF. The full variable domain, with the rest looked up from reference TRBV7-9 and TRBJ1-6, is DTGVSQNPRHKITKRGQNVTFRCDPISEHNRLYWYRQTLGQGPEFLTYFQNEAQLEKSRLLSDRFSAERPKGSFSTLEIQRTEQGDSAMYLCASSLLGGASPLHFGNGTRLTVT.

This clone showed up just a few times. V usage is TRBV7-9 and J usage is TRBJ1-2, with 10 bases fitting TRBD1. With 5 bases clipped from V and 2 bases from J, the junction kept 5 bases outside the gene matches. The germline V gene has CDR1 SEHNR and CDR2 FQNEAQ (reference sequence). This CDR3 has 15 amino acids. The CDR3 DNA is TGTGCCAGCAGCCATCCGGGACAGGGGAACTATGGCTACACCTTC. This gives the protein CASSHPGQGNYGYTF.

This clone was seen a handful of times. The chain is built from TRBV11-2 and TRBJ2-7, with TRBD2 matching over 7 bases. This CDR3 comprises 14 residues. Germline CDR1 SGHAT, CDR2 FQNNGV. The trim removed 5 bases at V and 1 base at J, leaving 5 bases unmatched. CDR3 sequence: CASSPRSGSYEQYF. The CDR3 coding sequence is TGTGCCAGCAGCCCCCGTAGCGGGTCCTACGAGCAGTACTTC.

The V call is TRBV30, the J call TRBJ2-7, with 13 bases aligning to TRBD2. From germline, CDR1 is GTSNPN and CDR2 SVGIG (reference sequence). The CDR3 totals 14 residues. The J segment lost 4 bases and the V segment lost 5 bases, leaving 5 bases of the junction unmatched. The CDR3 DNA follows: TGTGCCTGGGGGGGACTAGCGGGAAAGTACGAGCAGTACTTC. This translates into CAWGGLAGKYEQYF.

The rearrangement links TRBV3-1 (or the pseudogene TRBV3-2) to TRBJ2-3; maybe TRBD2 (6 bases). V was trimmed by 0 bases and J by 10 bases, leaving 14 bases between them. The germline gives CDR1 LGHDT, CDR2 YNNKEL (reference sequence). CDR3 length: 14 amino acids. In nucleotides, the CDR3 is TGTGCCAGCAGCCAAGACGTAGCGGCCGTCGCGCAGTATTTT. Translating it yields CASSQDVAAVAQYF.

This chain uses TRBV5-3 with TRBJ2-3; 10 nucleotides agree with TRBD2. TRBV5-3 is recorded as an ORF, its role being uncertain. V lost 4 bases, J lost 2 bases, and 16 bases stayed unmatched. The CDR3 length is 19 residues. Here the CDR3 reads CARSPPPTLLAGSTDTQYF. The DNA of the CDR3 is TGTGCCAGAAGCCCTCCGCCCACTTTACTAGCGGGGTCCACAGATACGCAGTATTTT.

V usage is TRBV16 and J usage is TRBJ2-2; perhaps TRBD1 as D (6 bases). V lost 4 bases to trimming and J lost 9 bases, with 12 bases between them. CDR1 and CDR2 from the germline V gene are KGHSY and FQNENV. The CDR3 is made up of 13 amino acids. The CDR3 nucleotides read TGTGCCAGCAGCCCCAGGGACATCCGGGAGCTGTTTTTT. It is translated as CASSPRDIRELFF.

The genes are TRBV11-2 and TRBJ2-1; 10 bases fit TRBD2. V gave up 3 bases and J gave up 2 bases; unmatched junction bases: 4. The CDR3 contains 16 residues. The germline gives CDR1 SGHAT, CDR2 FQNNGV. The CDR3 protein is CASSLTSGYPYNEQFF. As DNA, the CDR3 is TGTGCCAGCAGCTTGACTAGCGGGTATCCCTACAATGAGCAGTTCTTC.

This sequence joins TRBV19 and TRBJ2-2, with 14 bases lining up with TRBD2. CDR1 and CDR2 from the germline V gene are LNHDA and SQIVND (reference sequence). The CDR3 covers 16 residues. Losses at the gene ends were 10 bases for V and 6 bases for J; bases not matched to a gene: 10. The CDR3 spells CATKSTSGGAPGELFF. In nucleotides, the CDR3 is TGTGCCACGAAATCGACTAGCGGGGGGGCCCCCGGGGAGCTGTTTTTT.

The V and J genes are TRBV5-8 and TRBJ2-1, with D perhaps matching TRBD1 (7 bases). The germline V gene has CDR1 SGHTS and CDR2 YDEGEE. V was pared by 4 bases and J by 6 bases, with 14 bases between. CDR3 size: 14 residues. In DNA form, the CDR3 reads TGTGCCAGCAGCGACCACAGGGGAGGCAATGAGCAGTTCTTC. Its translation: CASSDHRGGNEQFF.

The rearrangement joins TRBV7-9 to TRBJ1-6, with 7 positions matching TRBD1. The CDR3 loop spans 14 amino acids. CDR1 and CDR2 (germline): SEHNR, FQNEAQ (reference sequence). V lost 1 base and J lost 9; bases outside the gene matches: 3. The CDR3 here is CASSLEGQTSPLHF. The CDR3 region has the DNA TGTGCCAGCAGCTTAGAGGGACAGACTTCACCCCTCCACTTT.

This chain links TRBV5-1 with TRBJ2-7; D is unresolved. The CDR3 totals 14 residues. Germline assignment: CDR1 SGHRS and CDR2 YFSETQ. Trimming removed 4 bases from V and 0 bases from J, with 11 bases in between. Written as DNA, the CDR3 is TGCGCCAGCAGCCTCCGCCTGAGCTCCTACGAGCAGTACTTC. This gives the protein CASSLRLSSYEQYF.

The chain combines TRBV19 with TRBJ2-5; D not resolved. Germline values: CDR1 LNHDA, CDR2 SQIVND (reference sequence). Trimming shortened V by 2 bases and J by 1 base, and 11 bases separated the two germline ends. This CDR3 region has 15 residues. The CDR3 is CASSILVTSQETQYF. The CDR3 nucleotides read TGTGCCAGTAGTATACTCGTTACATCCCAAGAGACCCAGTACTTC.

This chain's CDR3 is CASSSTGTAGNTIYF. The CDR3 coding sequence is TGTGCCAGCAGCTCTACCGGGACAGCTGGAAACACCATATATTTT. The V gene is TRBV7-9, the J gene TRBJ1-3, with TRBD1 matching 7 bases. The CDR3 runs 15 residues. The germline CDR1 and CDR2 sequences are SEHNR and FQNEAQ (reference sequence). J lost 2 bases, V lost 4 bases, and 5 bases had no gene match.

This chain connects TRBV5-1 to TRBJ2-7; D might be TRBD1 (6 bases). The CDR3 consists of 17 residues. The ends were cut back, 4 bases at V and 3 bases at J, with 23 bases in the middle. Germline lookup yields CDR1 SGHRS and CDR2 YFSETQ. CDR3 in amino acids: CASSPDPIDRTYYEQYF. The CDR3 DNA reads as TGCGCCAGCAGCCCGGACCCCATTGACAGGACTTACTACGAGCAGTACTTC.

In DNA form, the CDR3 reads TGTGCCAGCAGGGCGAGACAGGGATTCTACGAGCAGTACTTC. It encodes CASRARQGFYEQYF. This chain uses TRBV6-5 with TRBJ2-7, with 7 nucleotides matching TRBD1. With V trimmed by 6 bases and J by 3 bases, 8 bases remained unmatched. The CDR3 covers 14 residues. CDR1 and CDR2 from the germline V gene are MNHEY and SVGAGI.

This clone turned up a few times. The genes are TRBV5-1 and TRBJ2-5; 15 bases agree with TRBD2. CDR1 and CDR2 from the germline V gene are SGHRS and YFSETQ. Losses at the gene ends were 4 bases for V and 2 bases for J; bases not matched to a gene: 9. CDR3 length: 18 residues. The CDR3 DNA sequence: TGCGCCAGCAGCCGCGGACTAGCGGGAGGGCCCCGGCAAGAGACCCAGTACTTC. Protein sequence: CASSRGLAGGPRQETQYF.

This chain connects TRBV21-1 to TRBJ2-7; TRBD1, as called in the table, went unchecked against the DNA. TRBV21-1 represents a pseudogene. The CDR3 extends over 18 amino acids. The CDR3 DNA sequence: TGTGCCAGCAGCAAGGGGAACTGTCCGGGACAACAACGCTACGAGCAGTACTTC. This sequence encodes CASSKGNCPGQQRYEQYF.

The chain has TRBV12-3 or TRBV12-4 and TRBJ2-7; 12 bases agree with TRBD2. The V gene end was trimmed by 6 bases and the J gene end by 4 bases; junction bases not matched to a gene: 1. CDR3 length equals 13 residues. For the CDR3, the DNA is TGTGCCAGCAGGACTAGCGGGGGTTACGAGCAGTACTTC. Translating gives CASRTSGGYEQYF.

The chain couples TRBV6-5 to TRBJ1-2; D unresolved. The ends were cut back, 4 bases at V and 0 bases at J, with 12 bases in the middle. Looked up from germline, CDR1 is MNHEY and CDR2 is SVGAGI. CDR3 length equals 15 residues. The CDR3 nucleotides are TGTGCCAGCAGTTCCCCCAGACATGCTAACTATGGCTACACCTTC. Protein sequence: CASSSPRHANYGYTF.